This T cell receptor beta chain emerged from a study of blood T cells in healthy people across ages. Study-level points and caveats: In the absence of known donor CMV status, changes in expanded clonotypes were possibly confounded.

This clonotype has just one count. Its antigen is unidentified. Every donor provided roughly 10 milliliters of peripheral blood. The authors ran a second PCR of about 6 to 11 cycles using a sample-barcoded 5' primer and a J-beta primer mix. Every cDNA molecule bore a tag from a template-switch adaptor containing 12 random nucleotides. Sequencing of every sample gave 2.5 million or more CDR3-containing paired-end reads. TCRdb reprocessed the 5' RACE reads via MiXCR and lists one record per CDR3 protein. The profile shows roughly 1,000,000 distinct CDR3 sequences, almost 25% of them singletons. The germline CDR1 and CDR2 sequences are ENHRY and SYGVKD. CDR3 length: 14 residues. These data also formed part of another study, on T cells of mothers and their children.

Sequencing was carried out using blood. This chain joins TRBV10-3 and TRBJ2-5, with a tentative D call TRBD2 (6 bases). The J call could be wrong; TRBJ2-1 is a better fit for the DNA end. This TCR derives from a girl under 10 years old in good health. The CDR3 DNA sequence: TGTGCCATCAGTGAACCTACTAGCTGGTCTGAGCAGTTCTTC. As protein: CAISEPTSWSEQFF.